This T cell receptor beta chain was recovered during a study of tumor and adjacent non-tumor tissue in lung cancer. Study-wide results and caveats: Compared with tumor, normal lung showed significantly lower TCR diversity. Normal lung showed higher cumulative top 100 clone frequency than tumor.

The CDR3 contains 15 residues. Germline values: CDR1 SGHAT, CDR2 FQNNGV. The library came from three nested PCR rounds adapted from ARM-PCR protocols. TCRdb recomputed calls from the multiplex PCR reads with MiXCR, one row per CDR3 protein. The profile shows about 140,000 distinct CDR3 sequences, around 61% of them singletons. This clonotype is a singleton in its sample. Its antigen is unidentified. A read error may produce the germline difference seen at one junction end. This sample's RNA came from whole unsorted tissue. Between August and November 2014, newly diagnosed, chemotherapy-naive lung cancer patients underwent thoracic surgery in China.

Sequenced: lung tumor tissue. The sequence derives from a man in his fifties or sixties with small cell lung cancer. This rearrangement joins TRBV11-2 to TRBJ2-1; tentatively, D is TRBD2 (7 bases). Here the CDR3 DNA reads TGTGTCAGCAGCTTCGGGCGGGGGCCGGGGAATGAGCAGTTCTTC. It encodes CVSSFGRGPGNEQFF.